This T cell receptor beta chain was obtained from a study of T cells in Graves' hyperthyroidism and ophthalmopathy. Trimming left V 4 bases short and J 6 bases short, with 16 bases between. The CDR3 is 14 residues long. Germline CDR1 is SGDLS and CDR2 is YYNGEE. RNA transcripts served as the template for amplifying TCR beta CDR3 regions. The HTBI primer set served for first-round RT-PCR of the TCR CDR3. TCRdb reprocessed the multiplex PCR reads with MiXCR, giving one entry per CDR3 protein. The repertoire holds some 460,000 distinct CDR3 sequences, with around 14% as singletons. The sample holds a few counts of this clonotype.

The receptor comes from a woman under 30 with Graves' hyperthyroidism. The sequenced sample consisted of blood. The chain employs TRBV9 and TRBJ1-1; a weak D match, TRBD1 (5 bases). In DNA form, the CDR3 reads TGTGCCAGCAGCAGGACAAGGGCAGTTTCTGAAGCTTTCTTT. Translating it yields CASSRTRAVSEAFF.